This T cell receptor beta chain comes out of a study of CD8 T cells in ankylosing spondylitis. General study results and limits: About 8 highly homologous variants made up a TCR beta motif that seemed to typify ankylosing spondylitis blood. Reportedly, matched ankylosing spondylitis synovial fluid was significantly enriched for disease-linked clones. Clones linked to disease, bearing a CD8+ phenotype, were relatively rare in peripheral blood.

Comment on this clonotype: The antigen remains unidentified.

V lost 8 bases and J lost 5, with 16 bases in between. The CDR3 runs to 14 residues. Library preparation for TCR beta used quantitative 5'-RACE with molecular barcodes. Via MiXCR, TCRdb re-called the 5' RACE reads, giving one row per CDR3 protein. The table includes around 94,000 distinct CDR3 sequences, just under 9% detected once. This TCR came from a male donor with ankylosing spondylitis. V and J are TRBV12-3 or TRBV12-4 and TRBJ2-1; D is uncertain. Sample: blood, either unsorted or a sorted T cell fraction (not recorded which). The CDR3 spells CASLLAGLNNEQFF. CDR3 nucleotide sequence: TGTGCCAGCCTCCTTGCCGGGCTCAACAATGAGCAGTTCTTC.